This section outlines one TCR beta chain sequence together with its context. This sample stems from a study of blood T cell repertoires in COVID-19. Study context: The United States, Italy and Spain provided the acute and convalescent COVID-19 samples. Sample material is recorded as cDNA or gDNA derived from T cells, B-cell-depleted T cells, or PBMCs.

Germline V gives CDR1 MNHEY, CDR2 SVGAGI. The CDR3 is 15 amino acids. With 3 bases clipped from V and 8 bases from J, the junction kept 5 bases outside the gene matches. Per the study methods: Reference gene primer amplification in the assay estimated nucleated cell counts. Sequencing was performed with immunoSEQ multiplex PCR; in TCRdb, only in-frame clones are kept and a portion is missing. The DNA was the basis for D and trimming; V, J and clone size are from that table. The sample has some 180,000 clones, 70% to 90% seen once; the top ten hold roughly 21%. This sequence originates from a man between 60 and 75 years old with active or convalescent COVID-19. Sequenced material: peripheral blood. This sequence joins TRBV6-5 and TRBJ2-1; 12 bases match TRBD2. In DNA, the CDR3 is TGTGCCAGCAGTTATGGGCTAGCGGGGGGGCATGAGCAGTTCTTC. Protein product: CASSYGLAGGHEQFF.